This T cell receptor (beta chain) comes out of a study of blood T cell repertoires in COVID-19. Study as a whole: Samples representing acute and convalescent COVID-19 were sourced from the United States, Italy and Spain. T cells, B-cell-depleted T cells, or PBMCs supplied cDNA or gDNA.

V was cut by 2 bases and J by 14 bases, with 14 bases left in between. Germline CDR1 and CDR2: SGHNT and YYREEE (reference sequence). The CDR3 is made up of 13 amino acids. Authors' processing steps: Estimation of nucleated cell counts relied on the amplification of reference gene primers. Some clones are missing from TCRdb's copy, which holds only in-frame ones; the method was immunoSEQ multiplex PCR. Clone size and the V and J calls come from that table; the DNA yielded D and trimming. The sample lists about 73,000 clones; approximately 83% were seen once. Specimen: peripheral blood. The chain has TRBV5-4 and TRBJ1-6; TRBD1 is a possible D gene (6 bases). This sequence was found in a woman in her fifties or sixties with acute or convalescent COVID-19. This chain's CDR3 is CASSLNREGSLHF. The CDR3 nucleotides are TGTGCCAGCAGCTTAAACAGGGAGGGTTCCCTCCACTTT.